The next 15 T cell receptor beta chains were all read from a single sample in a study of ipilimumab plus nivolumab after autologous stem cell transplantation. Clones were sequenced by immunoSEQ multiplex PCR, and TCRdb holds only the in-frame ones, with some missing. The sample includes roughly 17,000 clones, 65% to 85% seen only once; the top ten take 35% to 45%. The sample consisted of PBMCs, taken in a trial of ipilimumab plus nivolumab as post-transplant consolidation. Every receptor here comes from a male donor with diffuse large B-cell lymphoma.

The chain recombines TRBV19 with TRBJ2-1; the D gene is possibly TRBD1 (7 bases). This CDR3 region has 15 residues. Germline CDR1 and CDR2: LNHDA and SQIVND (reference sequence). V lost 5 bases, J lost 8 bases, and 19 bases lay in between. Written as DNA, the CDR3 is TGTGCCAGTAGTCCCATCCAGGGGGGCCCCGATGAGCAGTTCTTC. This codes for CASSPIQGGPDEQFF.

This clone came up once. V gene TRBV13 combines with J gene TRBJ2-5; weak D call: TRBD2 (6 bases). This CDR3 has 16 amino acids. Trimming stripped 5 bases from V and 2 bases from J, with 18 bases between. Germline lookup yields CDR1 PRHDT and CDR2 FYEKMQ (reference sequence). CDR3 amino acids: CASSSAASGGQETQYF. Here the CDR3 DNA reads TGTGCCAGCAGCAGCGCGGCTAGTGGGGGGCAAGAGACCCAGTACTTC.

The V call is TRBV4-1, the J call TRBJ1-5; D is ambiguous. The CDR3 covers 15 residues. Germline CDR1 is MGHRA and CDR2 is YSYEKL. V shed 0 bases and J shed 5 bases, with 11 bases lying between them. The CDR3 here is CASSQDGQWHQPQHF. In DNA, the CDR3 is TGCGCCAGCAGCCAAGATGGGCAATGGCATCAGCCCCAGCATTTT.

The chain combines TRBV5-4 with TRBJ2-5, with D perhaps matching TRBD1 (5 bases). This CDR3 contains 13 residues. Deletions cut 4 bases from V and 5 bases from J, with 12 bases between. Germline assignment: CDR1 SGHNT and CDR2 YYREEE (reference sequence). The CDR3 bases are TGTGCCAGCAGCCCTCAGGGCGATGAGACCCAGTACTTC. Translation gives CASSPQGDETQYF.

The CDR3 nucleotides are TGTGCCAGCAGCTTAACCTCTAAAGGTGAAAAACTGTTTTTT. Residues: CASSLTSKGEKLFF. This rearrangement joins TRBV11-3 to TRBJ1-4, with D hard to call. Trimming took off 2 bases at V and 7 bases at J, with 11 bases between the two ends. There are 14 residues in the CDR3. Germline V gene lookup returns CDR1 SGHNT and CDR2 YENEEA.

This clone has a single count. This chain links TRBV7-2 with TRBJ1-5; possible D gene TRBD1, 6 bases. The V gene lost 5 bases and the J gene lost 3 bases, with 11 bases spanning the gap. Germline loops: CDR1 SGHTA, CDR2 FQGNSA. The CDR3 length is 14 residues. CDR3 residues: CASSPWGHNQPQHF. In DNA form, the CDR3 reads TGTGCCAGCAGCCCCTGGGGGCACAATCAGCCCCAGCATTTT.

The CDR3 sequence: CASSPSEDQPQHF. CDR3 DNA sequence: TGTGCCAGCTCACCGTCGGAGGACCAGCCCCAGCATTTT. V is TRBV18 and J is TRBJ1-5; D is unclear. Germline loops: CDR1 KGHSH, CDR2 LQKENI. The CDR3 length is 13 residues. Trimming stripped 3 bases from V and 7 bases from J, with 10 bases between.

The genes are TRBV6-5 and TRBJ2-5; D remains ambiguous. This CDR3 spans 12 amino acids. CDR1 and CDR2 (germline): MNHEY, SVGAGI. Trimming pared 4 bases from V and 4 bases from J, leaving 7 bases between. The CDR3 loop is CASSSLGETQYF. The CDR3, as DNA: TGTGCCAGCAGTTCGTTAGGAGAGACCCAGTACTTC.

Note on this clone: One end of the junction does not line up with germline, which may come from a read error. The chain links TRBV20-1 to TRBJ1-2; D gene unclear. The germline V gene encodes CDR1 DFQATT and CDR2 SNEGSKA (reference sequence). This CDR3 contains 11 residues. The CDR3: CNARLGSSYTF. In DNA form, the CDR3 reads TGCAATGCTAGACTGGGGAGTAGCTACACCTTC.

The gene calls are TRBV18 and TRBJ2-1; 16 nucleotides line up with TRBD2. Trimming took 4 bases from V and 8 from J; bases not matched to a gene: 14. Per the germline V gene, CDR1 is KGHSH and CDR2 is LQKENI. The CDR3 is 19 amino acids. CDR3 in DNA: TGTGCCAGCTCACTACCGGGACTAGCGGGAGGGCCAGCCTTCGATGAGCAGTTCTTC. Residues: CASSLPGLAGGPAFDEQFF.

V usage is TRBV30 and J usage is TRBJ2-7, with D hard to call. The V gene's germline CDR1 is GTSNPN and CDR2 SVGIG (reference sequence). This CDR3 spans 15 amino acids. The V end lost 0 bases, the J end lost 2 bases, and 14 bases lay between the germline ends. CDR3: CAWSVLSGITYEQYF. The CDR3 DNA sequence: TGTGCCTGGAGTGTACTTTCCGGCATAACCTACGAGCAGTACTTC.

This sequence joins TRBV9 and TRBJ2-4; the D gene is possibly TRBD2 (6 bases). Trimming took off 0 bases at V and 6 bases at J, with 7 bases between the two ends. The CDR3 is made up of 13 amino acids. CDR1 is SGDLS and CDR2 is YYNGEE in the germline V gene. The CDR3 bases are TGTGCCAGCAGCGTAGGGGAGGTAAACATTCAGTACTTC. Translating gives CASSVGEVNIQYF.

This clone was detected only a few times. The rearrangement uses TRBV18 and TRBJ2-3; no reliable D call. CDR3 length: 14 amino acids. The germline gives CDR1 KGHSH, CDR2 LQKENI. Trimming took off 2 bases at V and 3 bases at J, with 9 bases between the two ends. CDR3 DNA: TGTGCCAGCTCACCAGGGGTTCGAACAGATACGCAGTATTTT. It translates to CASSPGVRTDTQYF.

This sequence joins TRBV19 and TRBJ1-2; 7 bases match TRBD1. Germline V gene data show CDR1 as LNHDA and CDR2 as SQIVND (reference sequence). This CDR3 is built from 15 residues. The J segment lost 4 bases and the V segment lost 6 bases, leaving 11 bases of the junction unmatched. Written as DNA, the CDR3 is TGTGCCAGTAGCCTTCAGGGGGGCGCCGGCTATGGCTACACCTTC. Protein product: CASSLQGGAGYGYTF.

This chain links TRBV5-8 with TRBJ2-2, with D hard to call. Trimming shortened V by 0 bases and J by 8 bases, and 17 bases separated the two germline ends. There are 16 residues in the CDR3. Germline V gives CDR1 SGHTS, CDR2 YDEGEE. The CDR3 region has the DNA TGTGCCAGCAGCTTGGGAGTCTCCCTGGATGAGGGGGAGCTGTTTTTT. Protein sequence: CASSLGVSLDEGELFF.